A single sample is the source of the 10 T cell receptor beta chains below, sequenced in a study of T-cell reconstitution after alpha-beta-depleted transplantation in children. Molecular barcoding with unique molecular identifiers was used for the TCRbeta library. TCRdb fed the PCR reads into MiXCR, producing one record per CDR3 protein. The top ten clones hold roughly 5% of a sample with 400,000 to 500,000 distinct CDR3 sequences, about a tenth of them seen once. The sample in question was PBMCs from the stem cell graft donor, obtained from the stem cell graft. These receptors originate from a human donor who donated a stem cell graft to a child with acute myeloid leukemia.

The chain has TRBV6-2 or TRBV6-3 and TRBJ2-7; 9 bases agree with TRBD1. From germline, CDR1 is MNHEY and CDR2 SVGEGT. This CDR3 has 19 amino acids. The trim removed 8 bases at V and 9 bases at J, leaving 29 bases unmatched. The CDR3 sequence: CASLTPATGGMGSRPAQYF. CDR3 sequence (DNA): TGTGCCAGCCTAACGCCGGCGACAGGGGGTATGGGGAGCCGACCTGCGCAGTACTTC.

The V call is TRBV27, the J call TRBJ1-3; D uncertain. Per the germline V gene, CDR1 is MNHEY and CDR2 is SMNVEV (reference sequence). CDR3 length equals 15 residues. Trimming shortened V by 2 bases and J by 1 base, and 9 bases separated the two germline ends. CDR3 in amino acids: CASSLRAGSGNTIYF. Written as DNA, the CDR3 is TGTGCCAGCAGTTTAAGGGCAGGTTCTGGAAACACCATATATTTT.

This clonotype was counted many times. The rearrangement uses TRBV2 and TRBJ1-2; 8 nucleotides align to TRBD1. Germline V gene sequence: CDR1 SNHLY, CDR2 FYNNEI. The junction had 10 bases not matched to a gene; V was cut back by 2 bases and J by 8 bases. The CDR3 is made up of 15 amino acids. The CDR3 sequence is CASSESGAGGKGYTF. CDR3 DNA sequence: TGTGCCAGCAGTGAAAGTGGTGCAGGGGGCAAAGGCTACACCTTC.

The rearrangement joins TRBV5-1 to TRBJ2-2, with 8 nucleotides matching TRBD2. V lost 6 bases and J lost 6; bases outside the gene matches: 10. This CDR3 comprises 15 residues. The germline CDR1 and CDR2 sequences are SGHRS and YFSETQ. The CDR3 DNA follows: TGCGCCAGCACGGCGACTAGCGAAATGGCCGGGGAGCTGTTTTTT. Translated: CASTATSEMAGELFF.

In its sample, this clonotype was seen a few times. This chain joins TRBV7-3 and TRBJ1-1, with TRBD1 matching over 7 bases. Germline V gives CDR1 SGHTA, CDR2 FQGTGA. The CDR3 has 13 amino acids. Trimming at V came to 5 bases and at J to 4 bases, leaving 4 bases not matched to a gene. The CDR3 nucleotides are TGTGCCAGCAGCCCTTCAGGGGGCACTGAAGCTTTCTTT. It is translated as CASSPSGGTEAFF.

This clonotype was counted only a few times. The V and J genes are TRBV6-5 and TRBJ1-5; no firm D call. Trimming left V 2 bases short and J 2 bases short, with 7 bases between. Germline CDR1 MNHEY, CDR2 SVGAGI. The CDR3 spans 14 residues. CDR3: CASSYKGGNQPQHF. CDR3 bases: TGTGCCAGCAGTTACAAGGGTGGCAATCAGCCCCAGCATTTT.

This clonotype was detected many times. The chain employs TRBV12-3 or TRBV12-4 and TRBJ1-1, with 7 bases lining up with TRBD1. V trimming: 5 bases; J trimming: 1 base; junction bases outside the gene matches: 10. The CDR3 covers 16 residues. Here the CDR3 reads CASSLPQGTENTEAFF. The CDR3 DNA reads as TGTGCCAGCAGTCTCCCTCAGGGGACAGAGAACACTGAAGCTTTCTTT.

This chain uses TRBV7-2 with TRBJ2-5; D uncertain. The CDR3 is made up of 12 amino acids. Germline loops: CDR1 SGHTA, CDR2 FQGNSA. The V gene lost 4 bases and the J gene lost 7 bases, with 10 bases spanning the gap. CDR3 sequence reads: CASSSLFATQYF. The CDR3 DNA is TGTGCCAGCAGCTCACTGTTTGCGACCCAGTACTTC.

This clonotype appeared a few times. J is TRBJ2-7 and V is TRBV13; TRBD1 is a possible D gene (5 bases). Trimming stripped 1 base from V and 0 bases from J, with 7 bases between. The germline V gene encodes CDR1 PRHDT and CDR2 FYEKMQ (reference sequence). The CDR3 loop spans 14 amino acids. CDR3 region: CASSLETDSYEQYF. The CDR3 coding sequence is TGTGCCAGCAGCTTAGAGACAGACTCCTACGAGCAGTACTTC.

This chain links TRBV7-2 with TRBJ2-1; no reliable D call. V lost 3 bases to trimming and J lost 8 bases, with 11 bases between them. The CDR3 has 13 amino acids. Germline CDR1 and CDR2: SGHTA and FQGNSA. Here the CDR3 reads CASSFGRADEQFF. The DNA of the CDR3 is TGTGCCAGCAGCTTCGGTAGGGCCGATGAGCAGTTCTTC.